The 4 T cell receptor beta chains reported below all come from one sample, sequenced in a study of blood T cell repertoires in COVID-19. TCRdb's copy holds only in-frame clones and misses some; the assay was immunoSEQ multiplex PCR. Of around 100,000 clones in the sample, about 91% were seen once. The specimen was peripheral blood. The receptors here all came from a human donor with active COVID-19. The donor label of this sample is uncertain.

V gene TRBV6-6 combines with J gene TRBJ1-1; 7 bases match TRBD1. After removal of 8 bases from V and 11 bases from J, the junction contained 8 bases not matched to a gene. The CDR3 has 11 residues. The germline gives CDR1 MNHNY, CDR2 SVGAGI (reference sequence). DNA for the CDR3: TGTGCCAGCGGAGGGGGCTTATGGGCTTTCTTT. This gives the protein CASGGGLWAFF.

The chain has TRBV7-3 and TRBJ2-7; tentatively, D is TRBD1 (6 bases). The CDR3 has 15 amino acids. Trimming took off 0 bases at V and 5 bases at J, with 14 bases between the two ends. CDR1 and CDR2 from the germline V gene are SGHTA and FQGTGA. CDR3 loop: CASSLTRGQKNEQYF. DNA for the CDR3: TGTGCCAGCAGCTTAACGAGAGGACAGAAGAACGAGCAGTACTTC.

The rearrangement joins TRBV7-8 to TRBJ2-3, with 7 bases lining up with TRBD1. CDR3 length: 14 amino acids. Germline CDR1 SGHVS, CDR2 FQNEAQ. V was clipped by 6 bases and J by 1 base; unmatched bases: 4. The DNA for the CDR3 is TGTGCCAGCAGAGTAGGGGGCCGCACAGATACGCAGTATTTT. Its translation: CASRVGGRTDTQYF.

V and J are TRBV27 and TRBJ2-2; 7 bases are a match to TRBD1. Germline assignment: CDR1 MNHEY and CDR2 SMNVEV (reference sequence). The CDR3 sequence is 15 residues long. V lost 9 bases and J lost 4; bases outside the gene matches: 11. CDR3 in amino acids: CASELTGVGTGELFF. Here the CDR3 DNA reads TGTGCCAGTGAGCTTACAGGGGTAGGCACCGGGGAGCTGTTTTTT.